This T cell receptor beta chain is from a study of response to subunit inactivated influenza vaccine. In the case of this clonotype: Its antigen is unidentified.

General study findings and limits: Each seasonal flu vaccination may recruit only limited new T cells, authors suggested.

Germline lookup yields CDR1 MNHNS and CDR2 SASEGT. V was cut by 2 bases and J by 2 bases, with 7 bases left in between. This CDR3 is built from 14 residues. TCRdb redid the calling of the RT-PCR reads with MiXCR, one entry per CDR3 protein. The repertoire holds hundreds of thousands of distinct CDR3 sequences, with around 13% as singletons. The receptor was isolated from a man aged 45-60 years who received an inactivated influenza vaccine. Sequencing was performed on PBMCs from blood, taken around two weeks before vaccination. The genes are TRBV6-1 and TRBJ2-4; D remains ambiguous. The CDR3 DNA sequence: TGTGCCAGCAGTGAATTTGGGACCAAAAACATTCAGTACTTC. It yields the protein CASSEFGTKNIQYF.